The entry below gives a single T cell receptor beta chain sequence along with its context. Its antigen is unidentified. From the 5' RACE reads, TCRdb called clonotypes with MiXCR, one entry per CDR3 protein. The sample has about 470,000 distinct CDR3 sequences, 20% to 25% seen once; the top ten hold about 3%. The entry originates in a study of identical twins. Notes on the study in general: Zero-insertion analyses were open to partial confounding by invariant MAIT and iNKT cells. Reduced insertions were recorded for abundant cord blood beta clonotypes, with no such pattern in memory repertoires.

The donor group consisted entirely of healthy Caucasians. CDR1 SGHRS and CDR2 YFSETQ come from the germline V gene. After removal of 4 bases from V and 6 bases from J, the junction contained 12 bases not matched to a gene. This CDR3 is built from 15 residues. The sample was also linked to a second study, of T cells expressing NK-cell markers. Turning to that study: Of eight sequenced donors, seven were HCMV-seropositive and one HCMV-seronegative.

The sequencing input was CD4+ T cells sorted from blood. The sequence was obtained from a young woman in good health. The chain carries TRBV5-1 and TRBJ1-1; TRBD1 matches 7 bases. Written as DNA, the CDR3 is TGCGCCAGCAGCGGGACAGAGGCCAAAATGGCTGAAGCTTTCTTT. It codes for CASSGTEAKMAEAFF.